Below are 21 T cell receptor beta chains sequenced from a single sample in a study of regulatory T cells in long-lasting Graves disease. Indicated time point: newly diagnosed GD, antithyroid drugs for less than 3 months. TCR sequences were obtained from RNA taken from PBMCs. Arm-PCR of CDR3 regions with iRepertoire HTBI primers generated TCR beta libraries. TCRdb reprocessed the multiplex PCR reads with MiXCR, giving one entry per CDR3 protein. The sample holds about 400,000 distinct CDR3 sequences; approximately 16% are singletons and the top ten take approximately 8%. These data were also reused for a study on T cells in Graves' hyperthyroidism and ophthalmopathy.

The sequences come from peripheral blood mononuclear cells (PBMCs), collected at new diagnosis, from a patient treated with antithyroid drugs. Receptors originate from a woman aged 40 to 50 with Graves disease.

In this sample, this clonotype turned up a few times. The V and J genes are TRBV28 and TRBJ1-2; D is uncertain. From germline, CDR1 is MDHEN and CDR2 SYDVKM. Between the trimmed V and J ends, which lost 7 bases and 2 bases, there was a span of 14 bases. This CDR3 spans 14 amino acids. The CDR3 coding sequence is TGTGCCAGCAACCTTCCCGGGTTGAACTATGGCTACACCTTC. Amino acids: CASNLPGLNYGYTF.

In this sample, this clonotype turned up many times. The V and J genes are TRBV11-3 and TRBJ2-2; 10 bases fit TRBD1. V shed 1 base and J 3 bases; nucleotides not matched to a gene: 5. Looked up from germline, CDR1 is SGHNT and CDR2 is YENEEA. The CDR3 is 17 amino acids. The CDR3 here is CASSLGAGQGHTGELFF. DNA for the CDR3: TGTGCCAGCAGCTTAGGGGCGGGACAGGGGCACACCGGGGAGCTGTTTTTT. Supplemented by reference TRBV11-3 and TRBJ2-2, the full variable domain reads EAGVVQSPRYKIIEKKQPVAFWCNPISGHNTLYWYLQNLGQGPELLIRYENEEAVDDSQLPKDRFSAERLKGVDSTLKIQPAELGDSAVYLCASSLGAGQGHTGELFFGEGSRLTVL.

This clonotype was seen ten or more times. The DNA of the CDR3 is TGTGCCAGCAGCGTAAGCTGGTACGGTGGGACTAGCGGGAGAGGCGTTTCCTACAATGAGCAGTTCTTC. As protein: CASSVSWYGGTSGRGVSYNEQFF. The V gene is TRBV9, the J gene TRBJ2-1; 14 bases agree with TRBD2. Looked up from germline, CDR1 is SGDLS and CDR2 is YYNGEE. The CDR3 totals 23 residues. With V trimmed by 1 base and J by 1 base, 19 bases remained unmatched.

With respect to this clonotype: This CDR3 fails to terminate in the conserved phenylalanine or tryptophan, so it likely reflects a read error. The chain employs TRBV18 and TRBJ2-3; the D gene is possibly TRBD1 (5 bases). Trimming stripped 3 bases from V and 3 bases from J, with 13 bases between. This CDR3 spans 15 amino acids. From germline, CDR1 is KGHSH and CDR2 LQKENI. In nucleotides, the CDR3 is TGTGCCAGCTCACCGTCGCAGGGTTCTACAGATACGCAGTATATT. Protein product: CASSPSQGSTDTQYI.

This clonotype came up many times. The chain employs TRBV7-3 and TRBJ2-2; 7 nucleotides agree with TRBD2. With 6 bases clipped from V and 5 bases from J, the junction kept 9 bases outside the gene matches. Germline values: CDR1 SGHTA, CDR2 FQGTGA. This CDR3 comprises 15 residues. The CDR3 DNA is TGTGCCAGCAGGACTACTAGCGTGGGGACCGGGGAGCTGTTTTTT. Translation: CASRTTSVGTGELFF.

Comments on this clonotype: The junction shows a germline mismatch at one end, possibly a read error. This chain connects TRBV28 to TRBJ1-5; D is undetermined. The CDR3 length is 14 residues. The germline V gene encodes CDR1 MDHEN and CDR2 SYDVKM. CDR3 DNA: TGTGCCGGCAGTTTGAGGCCAAATAATCAGCCCCAGCATTTT. Amino acids: CAGSLRPNNQPQHF.

This clonotype has a count of ten or more. This chain connects TRBV6-1 to TRBJ2-5, with 7 nucleotides matching TRBD1. V lost 6 bases, J lost 5 bases, and 12 bases stayed unmatched. CDR1 and CDR2 (germline): MNHNS, SASEGT. This CDR3 spans 15 amino acids. The CDR3 spells CASRDRFGARETQYF. In nucleotides, the CDR3 is TGTGCCAGCAGGGACAGGTTCGGGGCGAGGGAGACCCAGTACTTC.

This clonotype was counted a few times. The chain joins TRBV10-3 to TRBJ2-7; D not resolved. The CDR3 totals 13 residues. V lost 2 bases and J 4 bases, leaving 9 bases between the germline ends. Germline V gene data show CDR1 as ENHRY and CDR2 as SYGVKD. The CDR3: CAISEVEGYEQYF. The CDR3 DNA reads TGTGCCATCAGTGAGGTAGAAGGGTACGAGCAGTACTTC.

This clonotype was seen a handful of times. This chain uses TRBV7-9 with TRBJ2-3; D is undetermined. V lost 1 base and J 5 bases, leaving 4 bases between the germline ends. CDR1 and CDR2 from the germline V gene are SEHNR and FQNEAQ (reference sequence). This CDR3 has 12 amino acids. CDR3: CASSLVIDTQYF. The CDR3 DNA is TGTGCCAGCAGCTTAGTTATAGATACGCAGTATTTT.

This clonotype was observed at least ten times. The chain is built from TRBV9 and TRBJ2-1; TRBD2 aligns across 7 bases. The CDR3 totals 18 residues. From germline, CDR1 is SGDLS and CDR2 YYNGEE. Trimming removed 2 bases from V and 2 bases from J; junction bases left unmatched: 13. The CDR3 bases are TGTGCCAGCAGCGTGGAGTCGGGGGGAGGGCCACCCTACAATGAGCAGTTCTTC. Translating it yields CASSVESGGGPPYNEQFF.

This clonotype was counted many times. The chain carries TRBV7-9 and TRBJ2-7; D gene ambiguous. Germline CDR1 is SEHNR and CDR2 is FQNEAQ (reference sequence). V lost 5 bases and J lost 3, with 8 bases in between. CDR3 length: 12 amino acids. The CDR3 region has the DNA TGTGCCAGCAGCCCCGGATACTACGAGCAGTACTTC. Its translation: CASSPGYYEQYF. The full variable domain, rest sourced from reference TRBV7-9 and TRBJ2-7, is DTGVSQNPRHKITKRGQNVTFRCDPISEHNRLYWYRQTLGQGPEFLTYFQNEAQLEKSRLLSDRFSAERPKGSFSTLEIQRTEQGDSAMYLCASSPGYYEQYFGPGTRLTVT.

The chain has TRBV12-3 or TRBV12-4 and TRBJ2-7; D not resolved. The CDR3 runs 12 residues. V lost 5 bases and J 6 bases, leaving 11 bases between the germline ends. CDR3 sequence (DNA): TGTGCCAGCAGTAACGACATCGGCGAGCAGTACTTC. The encoded protein is CASSNDIGEQYF.

This clonotype appeared many times. The chain employs TRBV24-1 and TRBJ1-2; D gene ambiguous. Germline V gene lookup returns CDR1 KGHDR and CDR2 SFDVKD. The CDR3 is made up of 13 amino acids. V lost 2 bases to trimming and J lost 3 bases, with 6 bases between them. CDR3 amino acids: CATSDSGYYGYTF. The CDR3 bases are TGTGCCACCAGTGATTCGGGGTACTATGGCTACACCTTC.

This clonotype was observed a handful of times. This chain links TRBV20-1 with TRBJ1-5, with D unresolved. V shed 3 bases and J shed 4 bases, with 7 bases lying between them. CDR3 length equals 12 residues. Germline V gene lookup returns CDR1 DFQATT and CDR2 SNEGSKA (reference sequence). CDR3 loop: CSASGGNQPQHF. CDR3 in DNA: TGCAGTGCTAGCGGTGGGAATCAGCCCCAGCATTTT.

The chain has TRBV11-2 and TRBJ2-1; TRBD2 aligns across 14 bases. This CDR3 is 15 amino acids long. Losses at the gene ends were 6 bases for V and 5 bases for J; bases not matched to a gene: 3. Germline lookup yields CDR1 SGHAT and CDR2 FQNNGV. The CDR3 loop is CASREGLAGDNEQFF. In DNA, the CDR3 is TGTGCCAGCAGGGAGGGACTAGCGGGAGACAATGAGCAGTTCTTC.

This clonotype has at least ten counts. The chain uses TRBV7-8 and TRBJ2-1; D assignment may be TRBD1 or TRBD2 (6 bases each). The CDR3 runs 17 residues. V lost 3 bases and J lost 3, with 18 bases in between. Germline V gene lookup returns CDR1 SGHVS and CDR2 FQNEAQ. CDR3 nucleotide sequence: TGTGCCAGCAGCTTGGTCCCCTGGCGGGACAACTACAATGAGCAGTTCTTC. The encoded protein is CASSLVPWRDNYNEQFF.

The chain joins TRBV28 to TRBJ2-2; D might be TRBD2 (5 bases). V lost 9 bases to trimming and J lost 0 bases, with 11 bases between them. The CDR3 totals 14 residues. CDR1 is MDHEN and CDR2 is SYDVKM in the germline V gene. CDR3 nucleotides: TGTGCCAGTTCAGCGGTCGCGAACACCGGGGAGCTGTTTTTT. Translated, it gives CASSAVANTGELFF. Complete variable domain (other parts from reference TRBV28 and TRBJ2-2): DVKVTQSSRYLVKRTGEKVFLECVQDMDHENMFWYRQDPGLGLRLIYFSYDVKMKEKGDIPEGYSVSREKKERFSLILESASTNQTSMYLCASSAVANTGELFFGEGSRLTVL.

This clonotype was observed many times. J is TRBJ1-2 and V is TRBV7-2; D is undetermined. The CDR3 extends over 14 amino acids. CDR1 is SGHTA and CDR2 is FQGNSA in the germline V gene. Trimming shortened V by 4 bases and J by 8 bases, and 17 bases separated the two germline ends. CDR3 in amino acids: CASSSAASISGYTF. The CDR3 DNA is TGTGCCAGCAGCTCAGCAGCCTCGATCTCCGGCTACACCTTC. The variable domain in full, completed from reference TRBV7-2 and TRBJ1-2, reads GAGVSQSPSNKVTEKGKDVELRCDPISGHTALYWYRQSLGQGLEFLIYFQGNSAPDKSGLPSDRFSAERTGGSVSTLTIQRTQQEDSAVYLCASSSAASISGYTFGSGTRLTVV.

This clonotype was seen at least ten times. The chain couples TRBV29-1 to TRBJ2-1, with D perhaps matching TRBD1 or TRBD2 (6 bases each). V was clipped by 7 bases and J by 5 bases, with 12 bases between them. Germline V gene lookup returns CDR1 SQVTM and CDR2 ANQGSEA. This CDR3 has 12 residues. CDR3 sequence reads: CSGGTQHNEQFF. In DNA form, the CDR3 reads TGCAGCGGCGGGACACAACACAATGAGCAGTTCTTC.

The chain carries TRBV11-3 and TRBJ2-1, with 8 bases lining up with TRBD1. With V trimmed by 5 bases and J by 9 bases, 15 bases remained unmatched. The CDR3 is made up of 16 amino acids. Germline CDR1 SGHNT, CDR2 YENEEA. The chain's CDR3 is CASSPVRGQAGGEQFF. Written as DNA, the CDR3 is TGTGCCAGCAGCCCCGTCCGGGGACAGGCGGGTGGTGAGCAGTTCTTC.

Many counts were recorded for this clonotype. The V gene is TRBV10-3, the J gene TRBJ2-5, with D possibly being TRBD1 (6 bases). CDR1 and CDR2 (germline): ENHRY, SYGVKD. Between the trimmed V and J ends, which lost 2 bases and 6 bases, there was a span of 19 bases. This CDR3 region has 16 residues. This CDR3 reads CAISEGHLTGLKTQYF. The CDR3 coding sequence is TGTGCCATCAGTGAGGGCCACCTTACAGGGCTTAAGACCCAGTACTTC.